This TCR delta chain was identified during a study of γδ T cells in repeated Plasmodium falciparum infection. With CATT, TCRdb re-called clones from the multiplex PCR reads. The sample includes more than 45,000 delta-chain clones, approximately 1.5% of them seen just once. The germline CDR1 and CDR2 sequences are TSWWSYY and QGS. CDR3 length equals 17 residues. V shed 4 bases and J shed 1 base, with 19 bases lying between them. Vgamma9/Vdelta2+ and Vdelta2-negative gammadelta T cells were flow-sorted from PBMC for bulk sequencing. This clone occurred a few times. Translating this DNA gives a protein that differs at residue 11 from the TCRdb one, which belongs to a much larger clone; a read error is likely, and the protein shown is this translation.

The TCR comes from a pool of human donors (malaria-infected and uninfected, not separated). This sequence joins TRDV1 and TRDJ1; TRDD2 is a possible D gene (5 bases). Sequences were obtained from gamma-delta T cells from blood. This CDR3 is CALGGLYFPGTTDKLIF. DNA for the CDR3: TGTGCTCTTGGGGGACTCTACTTCCCCGGTACCACCGATAAACTCATCTTT.